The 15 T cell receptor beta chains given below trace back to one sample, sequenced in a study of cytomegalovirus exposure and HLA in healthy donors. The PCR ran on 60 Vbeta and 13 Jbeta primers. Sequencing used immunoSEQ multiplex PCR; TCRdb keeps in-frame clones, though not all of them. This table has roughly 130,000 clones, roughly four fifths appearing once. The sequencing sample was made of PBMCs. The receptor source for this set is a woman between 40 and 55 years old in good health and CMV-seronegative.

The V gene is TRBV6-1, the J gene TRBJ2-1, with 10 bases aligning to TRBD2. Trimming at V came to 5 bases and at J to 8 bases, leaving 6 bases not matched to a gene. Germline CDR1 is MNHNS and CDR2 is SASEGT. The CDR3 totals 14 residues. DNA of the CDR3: TGTGCCAGCAGTTTAAGCGGGGGGGCCTATGAGCAGTTCTTC. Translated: CASSLSGGAYEQFF.

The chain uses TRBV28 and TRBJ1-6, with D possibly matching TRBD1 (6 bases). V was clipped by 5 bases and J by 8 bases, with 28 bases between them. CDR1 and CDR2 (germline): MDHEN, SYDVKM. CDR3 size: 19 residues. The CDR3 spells CASSPYPFKTGAPHSPLHF. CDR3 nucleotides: TGTGCCAGCAGTCCGTATCCCTTTAAGACAGGCGCCCCCCATTCACCCCTCCACTTT.

CDR3: CASTPQGARTDTEAFF. CDR3 DNA sequence: TGTGCCAGTACCCCGCAGGGGGCTCGCACCGACACTGAAGCTTTCTTT. The chain recombines TRBV19 with TRBJ1-1; 8 nucleotides match TRBD1. This CDR3 region has 16 residues. Germline CDR1 is LNHDA and CDR2 is SQIVND (reference sequence). V lost 7 bases and J lost 3; bases outside the gene matches: 13.

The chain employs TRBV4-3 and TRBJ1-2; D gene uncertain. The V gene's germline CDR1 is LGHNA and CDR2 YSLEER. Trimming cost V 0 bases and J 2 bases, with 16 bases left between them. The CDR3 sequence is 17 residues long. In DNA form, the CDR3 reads TGCGCCAGCAGCCAAGATGTATCAGGTTTAGGAAACTATGGCTACACCTTC. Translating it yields CASSQDVSGLGNYGYTF.

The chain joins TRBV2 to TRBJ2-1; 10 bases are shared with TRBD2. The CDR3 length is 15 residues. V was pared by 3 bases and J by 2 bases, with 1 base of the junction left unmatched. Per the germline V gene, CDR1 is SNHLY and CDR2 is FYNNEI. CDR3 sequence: CASSDSGGAYNEQFF. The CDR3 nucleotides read TGTGCCAGCAGTGACAGCGGGGGGGCCTACAATGAGCAGTTCTTC.

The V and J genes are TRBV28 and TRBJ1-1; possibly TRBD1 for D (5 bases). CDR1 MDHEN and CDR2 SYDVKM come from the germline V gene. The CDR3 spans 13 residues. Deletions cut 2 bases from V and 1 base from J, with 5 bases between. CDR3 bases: TGTGCCAGCAGTTTAGGACAGAACACTGAAGCTTTCTTT. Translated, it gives CASSLGQNTEAFF.

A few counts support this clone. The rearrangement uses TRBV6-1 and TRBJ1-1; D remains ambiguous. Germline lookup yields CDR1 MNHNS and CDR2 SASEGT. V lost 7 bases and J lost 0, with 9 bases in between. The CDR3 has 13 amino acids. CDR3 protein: CASTKQLNTEAFF. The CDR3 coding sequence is TGTGCCAGCACCAAACAACTGAACACTGAAGCTTTCTTT.

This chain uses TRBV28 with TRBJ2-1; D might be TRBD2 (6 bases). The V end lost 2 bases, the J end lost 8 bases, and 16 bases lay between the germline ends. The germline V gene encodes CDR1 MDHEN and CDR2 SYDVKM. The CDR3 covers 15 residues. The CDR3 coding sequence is TGTGCCAGCAGTTTACCGAAGGACTACGGCGATGAGCAGTTCTTC. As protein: CASSLPKDYGDEQFF.

This CDR3 is CASSLADLNTEAFF. The CDR3 nucleotides read TGCGCCAGCAGCTTGGCAGATCTGAACACTGAAGCTTTCTTT. The chain carries TRBV5-1 and TRBJ1-1; D gene ambiguous. Trimming removed 0 bases from V and 0 bases from J, with 6 bases in between. CDR3 length equals 14 residues. Germline lookup yields CDR1 SGHRS and CDR2 YFSETQ.

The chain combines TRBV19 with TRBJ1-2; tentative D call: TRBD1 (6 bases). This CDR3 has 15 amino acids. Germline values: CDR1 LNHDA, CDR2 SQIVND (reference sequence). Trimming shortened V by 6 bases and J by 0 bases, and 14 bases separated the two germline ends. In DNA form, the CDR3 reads TGTGCCAGTAGACAGGGTGAAGTTTCTAACTATGGCTACACCTTC. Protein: CASRQGEVSNYGYTF.

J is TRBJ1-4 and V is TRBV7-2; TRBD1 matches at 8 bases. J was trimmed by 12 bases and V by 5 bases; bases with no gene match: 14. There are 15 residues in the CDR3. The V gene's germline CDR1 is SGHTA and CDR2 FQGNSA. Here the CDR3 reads CASSPNGQGVNELFF. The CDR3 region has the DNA TGTGCCAGCAGCCCGAATGGACAGGGCGTAAACGAACTGTTTTTT.

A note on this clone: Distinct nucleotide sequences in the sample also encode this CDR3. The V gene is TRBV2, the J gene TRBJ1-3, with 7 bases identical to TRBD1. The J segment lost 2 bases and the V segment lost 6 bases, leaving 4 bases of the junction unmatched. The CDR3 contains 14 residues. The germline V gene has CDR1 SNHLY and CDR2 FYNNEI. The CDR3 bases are TGTGCCAGCAGCGTTACAGGGGCTGGAAACACCATATATTTT. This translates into CASSVTGAGNTIYF.

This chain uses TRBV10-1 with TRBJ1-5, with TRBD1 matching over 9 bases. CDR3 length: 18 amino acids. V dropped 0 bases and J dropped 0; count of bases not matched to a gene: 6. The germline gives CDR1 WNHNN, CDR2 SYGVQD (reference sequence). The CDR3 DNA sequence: TGCGCCAGCAGTGAGTCGGGACAGGGAATTTATAGCAATCAGCCCCAGCATTTT. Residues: CASSESGQGIYSNQPQHF.

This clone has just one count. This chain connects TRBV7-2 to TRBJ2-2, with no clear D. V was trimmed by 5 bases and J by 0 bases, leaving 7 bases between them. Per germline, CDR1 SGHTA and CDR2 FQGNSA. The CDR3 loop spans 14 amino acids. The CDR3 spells CASSLNTNTGELFF. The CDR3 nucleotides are TGTGCCAGCAGCCTGAACACGAACACCGGGGAGCTGTTTTTT.

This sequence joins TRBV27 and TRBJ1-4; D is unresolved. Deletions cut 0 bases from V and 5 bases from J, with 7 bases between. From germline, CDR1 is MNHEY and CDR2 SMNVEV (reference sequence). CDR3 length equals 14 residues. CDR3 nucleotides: TGTGCCAGCAGTTTATCGTACAACAATGAAAAACTGTTTTTT. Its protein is CASSLSYNNEKLFF.